The 10 T cell receptor beta chains listed next were all sequenced from one sample in a study of early T cells in non-severe SARS-CoV-2 infection. Via MiXCR, TCRdb re-called the 5' RACE reads, giving one row per CDR3 protein. The repertoire has tens of thousands of distinct CDR3 sequences, 9% to 13% of them found once; the top ten carry around 2.4%. Sequenced material: whole blood. The receptors stem from an adult who was a healthcare worker with PCR-confirmed SARS-CoV-2 infection or an uninfected control (not recorded which).

The rearrangement links TRBV11-2 to TRBJ2-3, with D unclear. This CDR3 spans 16 amino acids. V dropped 6 bases and J dropped 1 base, with 17 bases sitting between them. From germline, CDR1 is SGHAT and CDR2 FQNNGV. The CDR3 coding sequence is TGTGCCAGCAGATCCTCTACAAGAATGGGCACAGATACGCAGTATTTT. It yields the protein CASRSSTRMGTDTQYF.

A few counts support this clonotype. V gene TRBV11-2 combines with J gene TRBJ2-5, with TRBD2 identical over 11 bases. CDR1 is SGHAT, CDR2 FQNNGV, per germline. The V gene end was trimmed by 3 bases and the J gene end by 1 base; junction bases not matched to a gene: 4. The CDR3 runs to 16 residues. CDR3 in DNA: TGTGCCAGCAGCTTGGGGACTAGCGGACTCCAAGAGACCCAGTACTTC. Residues: CASSLGTSGLQETQYF. Full variable domain (remainder filled in from reference TRBV11-2 and TRBJ2-5): EAGVAQSPRYKIIEKRQSVAFWCNPISGHATLYWYQQILGQGPKLLIQFQNNGVVDDSQLPKDRFSAERLKGVDSTLKIQPAKLEDSAVYLCASSLGTSGLQETQYFGPGTRLLVL.

This chain uses TRBV20-1 with TRBJ2-1, with D perhaps TRBD2 (5 bases). This CDR3 region has 17 residues. CDR1 is DFQATT and CDR2 is SNEGSKA in the germline V gene (reference sequence). The ends were cut back, 0 bases at V and 7 bases at J, with 22 bases in the middle. CDR3 amino acids: CSARDQLRSERENEQFF. The DNA for the CDR3 is TGCAGTGCTAGAGATCAGTTGCGTAGCGAAAGAGAAAATGAGCAGTTCTTC.

In its sample, this clonotype was seen a few times. V gene TRBV6-5 combines with J gene TRBJ1-3, with TRBD1 as a possible D gene (6 bases). V was shortened by 4 bases and J by 0 bases, with 10 bases between the two germline ends. Germline loops: CDR1 MNHEY, CDR2 SVGAGI. The CDR3 contains 15 residues. CDR3 loop: CASSWTADSGNTIYF. As DNA, the CDR3 is TGTGCCAGCAGTTGGACAGCGGACTCTGGAAACACCATATATTTT.

This clonotype was detected many times. The chain employs TRBV14 and TRBJ1-2, with 8 bases lining up with TRBD1. Per germline, CDR1 SGHDN and CDR2 FVKESK. Germline trimming cut 2 bases from V and 4 bases from J; bases unmatched to any gene: 6. CDR3 length equals 15 residues. The CDR3 region has the DNA TGTGCCAGCAGCCAATTGACAGGGGAACTCTATGGCTACACCTTC. Protein: CASSQLTGELYGYTF.

This clonotype was recorded at least ten times. The chain links TRBV9 to TRBJ2-5; 10 bases line up with TRBD2. The V gene's germline CDR1 is SGDLS and CDR2 YYNGEE. J was trimmed by 4 bases and V by 0 bases; bases with no gene match: 3. The CDR3 loop spans 15 amino acids. CDR3 residues: CASSVGLAGGETQYF. The CDR3, as DNA: TGTGCCAGCAGCGTAGGGTTAGCGGGAGGAGAGACCCAGTACTTC. The full variable domain, its missing parts supplied by reference TRBV9 and TRBJ2-5, is DSGVTQTPKHLITATGQRVTLRCSPRSGDLSVYWYQQSLDQGLQFLIQYYNGEERAKGNILERFSAQQFPDLHSELNLSSLELGDSALYFCASSVGLAGGETQYFGPGTRLLVL.

This clonotype was seen many times. V gene TRBV27 combines with J gene TRBJ2-2; maybe TRBD1 (5 bases). This CDR3 is 14 amino acids long. Trimming took off 5 bases at V and 1 base at J, with 8 bases between the two ends. Looked up from germline, CDR1 is MNHEY and CDR2 is SMNVEV (reference sequence). CDR3 nucleotides: TGTGCCAGCAGTCCGGACATGAACACCGGGGAGCTGTTTTTT. Its protein product is CASSPDMNTGELFF.

The chain couples TRBV7-9 to TRBJ2-7, with 9 bases aligning to TRBD2. The CDR3 has 15 residues. Losses at the gene ends were 5 bases for V and 0 bases for J; bases not matched to a gene: 5. Germline V gene data show CDR1 as SEHNR and CDR2 as FQNEAQ (reference sequence). DNA for the CDR3: TGTGCCAGCAGCCAAGAGCGGGAGGTCTCCTACGAGCAGTACTTC. This encodes CASSQEREVSYEQYF.

This clonotype was counted at least ten times. This sequence joins TRBV12-3 or TRBV12-4 and TRBJ2-7; D is unclear. The CDR3 sequence is 13 residues long. With 3 bases removed from V and 2 bases from J, the gap between germline ends came to 8 bases. CDR3 sequence (DNA): TGTGCCAGCAGTTTTGTAGCCACCTACGAGCAGTACTTC. Translating it yields CASSFVATYEQYF.

The chain carries TRBV6-2 or TRBV6-3 and TRBJ2-2, with D perhaps TRBD2 (6 bases). Trimming took off 8 bases at V and 0 bases at J, with 13 bases between the two ends. Germline V gene sequence: CDR1 MNHEY, CDR2 SVGEGT. This CDR3 spans 15 amino acids. The CDR3 DNA reads TGTGCCAGCCGCGCCGGGGGAGCGAACACCGGGGAGCTGTTTTTT. The encoded protein is CASRAGGANTGELFF.